This entry is about one T cell receptor beta chain. This clone was recorded once. Its target antigen remains unknown. Base quality data are lacking; no much larger clone is found one base away. Whole blood was collected in K2EDTA tubes by collaborating institutions according to the institutions' own protocols. For TCRbeta analysis, collaborators shipped samples as frozen whole blood, isolated PBMCs, or DNA extracted from either of those sample types. The source of the sample is a study of blood T cell repertoires in COVID-19 (dated by TCRdb to about 2020). In terms of the full investigation: Samples from collaborators originated in the United States, Italy and Spain and spanned both the acute and convalescent phases of COVID-19. Subjects who had been exposed to COVID-19, were actively infected with it, or had recovered from it provided the deeply sampled blood TCRbeta repertoires that made up the dataset. The material from the prospective study consisted of cDNA or gDNA derived from T cells, B-cell-depleted T cells, or PBMCs. The samples were drawn from two sources: the first 160 participants of the ongoing ImmuneRACE study, and 1,200 or so subjects contributed by 6 global collaborators. A freely available public database, intended as a resource for researchers studying the immune response to SARS-CoV-2, is where the repertoires were released. HLA class I and class II types, where available, came from metadata supplied by the sample provider rather than from assay-based typing. A de-identified subject ID, COVID-19 status, age in years and sex were almost always included in the sample metadata. Broad study findings and their caveats: The amount of clinical and demographic metadata varied by source and participant and was provided uncurated.

From cysteine to phenylalanine, the CDR3 is 17 amino acids long. Left in the record is the CDR3 DNA by itself, 51 bases read in frame from the first base. The immunoSEQ Assay, a bias-controlled multiplex PCR, was used to amplify TCRbeta CDR3 regions from genomic DNA. The original methods were these. The number of nucleated cells in each sample was estimated from the amplification of reference gene primers within the assay. To quantify the absolute abundance of each unique TCRbeta CDR3 rearrangement, sequence reads were collapsed and filtered. Productive Simpson clonality was computed per sample as the square root of Simpson's diversity index over productive rearrangements. The table comes from immuneACCESS by way of TCRdb, which keeps in-frame sequences with V and J called. Part of the clones is missing from these tables; in studies checked, under half for an unresolved V gene and the rest for unknown reasons. That table is the source of V, J and clone size, and D and trimming were worked out from the DNA. A total of approximately 190,000 clones appear in this sample, 70% to 90% of them only once. The ten largest make up approximately 21% of the sample.

The sequence derives from a man aged 60-69 years with active or convalescent COVID-19. Input material: peripheral blood. The chain links TRBV21-1 with TRBJ1-2; the table's D call, TRBD1, has no DNA check behind it. TRBV21-1 has pseudogene status. The CDR3 amino acid sequence is: CASSTHTGGATNYGYTF. Read as DNA, the sequence is TGTGCCAGCAGCACACATACAGGGGGCGCGACGAACTATGGCTACACCTTC.